This is a list of T cell receptor beta chains from one sample in a study of response to subunit inactivated influenza vaccine. TCRdb recomputed calls from the RT-PCR reads with MiXCR, one row per CDR3 protein. The sample holds hundreds of thousands of distinct CDR3 sequences, 14% seen once. Sequencing was performed on PBMCs from blood, taken roughly 2 weeks before vaccination. All receptors derive from a man aged 45-65 years who received an inactivated influenza vaccine. CDR3s include the opening cysteine and the closing phenylalanine or tryptophan. The D gene is left open where the match is weak. The size of a clone is reported for some rows only, either as once, few or many, or as a class for expanded clones.

size: .
J: TRBJ2-3
D: .
V: TRBV7-2
DNA: TGTGCCAGCAGCCAAACACGGCCTGGAGGCACAGATACGCAGTATTTT
CDR3: CASSQTRPGGTDTQYF

size: few
J: TRBJ1-2
D: .
V: TRBV15
DNA: TGTGCCACCAGCACGCGGCAGGGTAACTATGGCTACACCTTC
CDR3: CATSTRQGNYGYTF

size: .
J: TRBJ2-3
D: .
V: TRBV5-5
DNA: TGTGCCAGCATGCGCACAGATACGCAGTATTTT
CDR3: CASMRTDTQYF

size: few
J: TRBJ2-1
D: TRBD2
V: TRBV4-2
DNA: TGTGCCAGCAGCCCAAAGACTAGCGGGAGGAGGTTCTTC
CDR3: CASSPKTSGRRFF

size: few
J: TRBJ1-2
D: .
V: TRBV2
DNA: TGTGCCAGCAAAGCAACTGGTAGCGGCTACACCTTC
CDR3: CASKATGSGYTF

size: .
J: TRBJ2-7
D: .
V: TRBV5-1
DNA: TGCGCCAGCAGCCCCCTAGGATTGCCGGGGGCCTACGAGCAGTACTTC
CDR3: CASSPLGLPGAYEQYF

size: .
J: TRBJ2-2
D: TRBD2
V: TRBV6-1
DNA: TGTGCCAGCAGACTAGCGGGGGCCGACACCGGGGAGCTGTTTTTT
CDR3: CASRLAGADTGELFF

size: few
J: TRBJ2-3
D: .
V: TRBV7-9
DNA: TGTGCCAGCAGCTTAGGACGGGAGTTGGTAAGCACAGATACGCAGTATTTT
CDR3: CASSLGRELVSTDTQYF

size: few
J: TRBJ1-6
D: TRBD1
V: TRBV4-1
DNA: TGCGCCAGCAGCCAAGTTGGACAGGGCTGGACCCTCCACTTT
CDR3: CASSQVGQGWTLHF

size: .
J: TRBJ2-1
D: TRBD2
V: TRBV5-1
DNA: TGCGCCAGCAGCTTGGAGGGAGGGGCCTACAATGAGCAGTTCTTC
CDR3: CASSLEGGAYNEQFF

size: .
J: TRBJ2-1
D: .
V: TRBV30
DNA: TGTGCCTGGAGTCGCTTTCTCTACAATGAGCAGTTCTTC
CDR3: CAWSRFLYNEQFF

size: few
J: TRBJ2-6
D: .
V: TRBV5-6
DNA: TGTGCCAGCAGCTTGACGAAGGCGCGACTCTCTGGGGCCAACGTCCTGACTTTC
CDR3: CASSLTKARLSGANVLTF

size: .
J: TRBJ2-5
D: .
V: TRBV12-3/TRBV12-4
DNA: TGTGCCAGCAGTAGTCTGCCAGGGGGAGGAGAGACCCAGTACTTC
CDR3: CASSSLPGGGETQYF

size: .
J: TRBJ2-5
D: TRBD2
V: TRBV15
DNA: TGTGCCACCAGCTTTGGGACTAGCGGGGGAGAGACCCAGTACTTC
CDR3: CATSFGTSGGETQYF

size: .
J: TRBJ1-4
D: .
V: TRBV10-3
DNA: TGTGCCATCAGTGAGTCGGACAGATGGAATGAAAAACTGTTTTTT
CDR3: CAISESDRWNEKLFF

size: .
J: TRBJ2-7
D: TRBD2
V: TRBV10-3
DNA: TGTGCCATCAGAAGGACGGGGGGAAGGCTGGAGCAGTACTTC
CDR3: CAIRRTGGRLEQYF

size: few
J: TRBJ2-1
D: TRBD2
V: TRBV4-3
DNA: TGCGCCAGCAGCCAAGACACTAGCGGGCTGTACAATGAGCAGTTCTTC
CDR3: CASSQDTSGLYNEQFF

size: .
J: TRBJ1-3
D: TRBD1
V: TRBV11-2
DNA: TGTGCCAGCAGCTTAATAGGGTCAGGGGGAACGCTCTCTGGAAACACCATATATTTT
CDR3: CASSLIGSGGTLSGNTIYF

size: .
J: TRBJ2-3
D: .
V: TRBV12-3/TRBV12-4
DNA: TGTGCCAGCAGTGAGAGCGGGCGTAGCACAGATACGCAGTATTTT
CDR3: CASSESGRSTDTQYF

size: .
J: TRBJ2-1
D: .
V: TRBV7-2
DNA: TGTGCCAGCAGTCAGGACCAGCAGAATGAGCAGTTCTTC
CDR3: CASSQDQQNEQFF

size: few
J: TRBJ1-1
D: TRBD1
V: TRBV29-1
DNA: TGCAGCGTTGAAAACAGGGGTAACACTGAAGCTTTCTTT
CDR3: CSVENRGNTEAFF

size: .
J: TRBJ2-3
D: TRBD1
V: TRBV5-1
DNA: TGCGCCAGCAGCTTGGAAACAGGGGGTTATAAGGATACGCAGTATTTT
CDR3: CASSLETGGYKDTQYF

size: many
J: TRBJ2-1
D: TRBD2
V: TRBV12-3/TRBV12-4
DNA: TGTGCCAGCAGTTCCACTGGACTAGCGGGAGTCAATGAGCAGTTCTTC
CDR3: CASSSTGLAGVNEQFF

size: .
J: TRBJ2-7
D: .
V: TRBV5-1
DNA: TGCGCCAGCAGCTTGGGAGCTATCAATCAAGACGAGCAGTACTTC
CDR3: CASSLGAINQDEQYF

size: few
J: TRBJ2-3
D: TRBD2
V: TRBV7-2
DNA: TGTGCCAGCAGGCGGCGGGAGGGGGCGGGAGATACGCAGTATTTT
CDR3: CASRRREGAGDTQYF

size: .
J: TRBJ2-7
D: TRBD2
V: TRBV20-1
DNA: TGCAGTGCCTTCTCTAGCGGGAGGCCCGACTCCTACGAGCAGTACTTC
CDR3: CSAFSSGRPDSYEQYF

size: many
J: TRBJ2-2
D: TRBD2
V: TRBV28
DNA: TGTGCCAGCAGGCTAGCGGGACCGAACACCGGGGAGCTGTTTTTT
CDR3: CASRLAGPNTGELFF

size: .
J: TRBJ2-2
D: .
V: TRBV6-5
DNA: TGTGCCAGCAGTTACTCGAAATTCGCCGGGGAGCTGTTTTTT
CDR3: CASSYSKFAGELFF

size: .
J: TRBJ1-5
D: .
V: TRBV20-1
DNA: TGCAGTGCTAAGACCGGGACCCAGGGTAATCAGCCCCAGCATTTT
CDR3: CSAKTGTQGNQPQHF

size: few
J: TRBJ1-6
D: .
V: TRBV9
DNA: TGTGCCAGCAGCGTAGACACGAGAAATTCACCCCTCCACTTT
CDR3: CASSVDTRNSPLHF

size: .
J: TRBJ2-7
D: TRBD1
V: TRBV6-5
DNA: TGTGCCAGCAGTTACTCGAAACAGGGGTCCTACGAGCAGTACTTC
CDR3: CASSYSKQGSYEQYF

size: few
J: TRBJ1-1
D: .
V: TRBV4-1
DNA: TGCGCCAGCAGCCAAGATGCAGGGCGGGGGACTGAAGCTTTCTTT
CDR3: CASSQDAGRGTEAFF

size: few
J: TRBJ2-5
D: TRBD2
V: TRBV29-1
DNA: TGCAGCGTTCGACCTTTAGCGGGGGTGCAAGAGACCCAGTACTTC
CDR3: CSVRPLAGVQETQYF

size: .
J: TRBJ2-1
D: .
V: TRBV2
DNA: TGTGCCAGCAGTGGTCTCAGGACCGACAATGAGCAGTTCTTC
CDR3: CASSGLRTDNEQFF

size: .
J: TRBJ2-5
D: TRBD1
V: TRBV11-2
DNA: TGTGCCAGCAGCTCGGGGTTGACAGGGGTAGAGACCCAGTACTTC
CDR3: CASSSGLTGVETQYF

size: .
J: TRBJ1-2
D: .
V: TRBV5-4
DNA: TGTGCCAGCAGCTTGGACCAGCTTTACTATGGCTACACCTTC
CDR3: CASSLDQLYYGYTF

size: .
J: TRBJ1-6
D: .
V: TRBV20-1
DNA: TGCAGTGCCCCAAGGGTCATAAATAATTCACCCCTCCACTTT
CDR3: CSAPRVINNSPLHF

size: few
J: TRBJ2-7
D: TRBD2
V: TRBV4-2
DNA: TGTGCCAGCAGCCAAGATGGGGCTAGCGGGGGCTACGAGCAGTACTTC
CDR3: CASSQDGASGGYEQYF

size: .
J: TRBJ2-7
D: .
V: TRBV7-6
DNA: TGTGCCAGCAGCTTACTCCCAGGGGAAACCTACGAGCAGTACTTC
CDR3: CASSLLPGETYEQYF

size: few
J: TRBJ2-2
D: .
V: TRBV4-2
DNA: TGTGCCAGCAGCCAAGATAGAGGCTGGCCAACCGGGGAGCTGTTTTTT
CDR3: CASSQDRGWPTGELFF

size: many
J: TRBJ2-7
D: TRBD1
V: TRBV20-1
DNA: TGCAGTGCTAGAGTAGGGGGCGGGTCCTACGAGCAGTACTTC
CDR3: CSARVGGGSYEQYF

size: once
J: TRBJ1-2
D: .
V: TRBV20-1
DNA: TGCAGTGCTAGGGGGGGACGGGCCAACTTC
CDR3: CSARGGRANF

size: .
J: TRBJ2-1
D: TRBD1
V: TRBV7-9
DNA: TGTGCCAGCAGCACGACAGGGTTCTACAATGAGCAGTTCTTC
CDR3: CASSTTGFYNEQFF

size: few
J: TRBJ2-2
D: .
V: TRBV11-2
DNA: TGTGCCAGCAGCCCCCTTCGGCGGGTTGGTCCTCAAACGGTCACCGGGGAGCTGTTTTTT
CDR3: CASSPLRRVGPQTVTGELFF

size: .
J: TRBJ1-1
D: .
V: TRBV20-1
DNA: TGCAGTGCTAGACCCGGCAGATCCATGGGCGCTGAAGCTTTCTTT
CDR3: CSARPGRSMGAEAFF

size: few
J: TRBJ2-3
D: .
V: TRBV12-3/TRBV12-4
DNA: TGTGCCAGCAGTTCACACCGGGGGGATACGCAGTATTTT
CDR3: CASSSHRGDTQYF

size: few
J: TRBJ2-7
D: TRBD2
V: TRBV24-1
DNA: TGTGCCACCAGTGATTTTTACCGACTAGCATCCTCCTACGAGCAGTACTTC
CDR3: CATSDFYRLASSYEQYF

size: few
J: TRBJ2-5
D: TRBD2
V: TRBV7-2
DNA: TGTGCCAGCAGCCCCAGTTGGAGCGGGGTATCTCAGTACTTC
CDR3: CASSPSWSGVSQYF

size: few
J: TRBJ2-1
D: TRBD1
V: TRBV28
DNA: TGTGCCAGCAGCCAGCCCGGGACAGCGGACAATGAGCAGTTCTTC
CDR3: CASSQPGTADNEQFF

size: many
J: TRBJ1-1
D: .
V: TRBV7-8
DNA: TGTGCCAGCAGCTTAAGAGCAGGGCGGGATACTGAAGCTTTCTTT
CDR3: CASSLRAGRDTEAFF

size: .
J: TRBJ2-1
D: TRBD2
V: TRBV20-1
DNA: TGCAGTGCTAGAGGGCTAGCGGGCTATGAGCAGTTCTTC
CDR3: CSARGLAGYEQFF

size: few
J: TRBJ2-1
D: .
V: TRBV3-1
DNA: TGTGCCAGCAGCCAGGAACACCGCTCCTACAATGAGCAGTTCTTC
CDR3: CASSQEHRSYNEQFF

size: .
J: TRBJ2-7
D: TRBD2
V: TRBV6-2/TRBV6-3
DNA: TGTGCCAGCAGTTACGTTTCTACCGGGAGGGTTATCTACGAGCAGTACTTC
CDR3: CASSYVSTGRVIYEQYF

size: few
J: TRBJ1-1
D: .
V: TRBV12-3/TRBV12-4
DNA: TGTGCCAGCAGCCCCTTCTCCTCTATGAACACTGAAGCTTTCTTT
CDR3: CASSPFSSMNTEAFF

size: many
J: TRBJ1-1
D: .
V: TRBV12-3/TRBV12-4
DNA: TGTGCCAGCAGCCCTGGTTACACTGAAGCTTTCTTT
CDR3: CASSPGYTEAFF